These 27 T cell receptor beta chains share one sample of origin, sequenced in a study of blood T cell repertoires in COVID-19. TCRdb's table, derived via immunoSEQ multiplex PCR, lists solely in-frame clones and lacks some. This sample has approximately 330,000 clones, with roughly 91% found just once. Sequenced input: PBMCs or T cells enriched from blood (not recorded which). Receptors originate from a woman in her twenties or thirties who had recovered from COVID-19.

V gene TRBV6-2 or TRBV6-3 combines with J gene TRBJ1-1; 7 nucleotides align to TRBD1. From germline, CDR1 is MNHEY and CDR2 SVGEGT. V lost 0 bases and J lost 2; bases outside the gene matches: 12. This CDR3 is 18 amino acids long. The CDR3 region is CASSYSNRGQLTNTEAFF. In DNA, the CDR3 is TGTGCCAGCAGTTACTCGAATAGGGGGCAGCTCACCAACACTGAAGCTTTCTTT.

This clone was recorded once. The gene calls are TRBV21-1 and TRBJ2-1; TRBD1 is the table's D call and was not checked against the DNA. TRBV21-1 is a pseudogene segment. This CDR3 comprises 13 residues. The CDR3 spells CASSPTGLHEQFF. CDR3 nucleotide sequence: TGTGCCAGTTCACCGACAGGGCTCCATGAGCAGTTCTTC.

The rearrangement uses TRBV7-9 and TRBJ1-1, with a tentative D call TRBD1 (6 bases). The CDR3 spans 18 residues. CDR1 is SEHNR, CDR2 FQNEAQ, per germline (reference sequence). V lost 1 base and J lost 1, with 19 bases in between. The CDR3 spells CASSLVRAFPGENTEAFF. As DNA, the CDR3 is TGTGCCAGCAGCTTAGTGAGGGCTTTCCCAGGGGAGAACACTGAAGCTTTCTTT.

This clone was found once. The gene calls are TRBV11-2 and TRBJ2-7; D uncertain. With 4 bases removed from V and 3 bases from J, the gap between germline ends came to 4 bases. Germline CDR1 is SGHAT and CDR2 is FQNNGV. CDR3 length: 11 residues. This CDR3 reads CASSSNYEQYF. The CDR3, as DNA: TGTGCCAGCAGCTCCAACTACGAGCAGTACTTC.

The CDR3 loop is CASSEGRGGELFF. The CDR3 region has the DNA TGTGCCAGCAGTGAGGGTCGGGGCGGGGAGCTGTTTTTT. The rearrangement uses TRBV6-1 and TRBJ2-2, with D tentatively TRBD2 (5 bases). The CDR3 spans 13 residues. Germline lookup yields CDR1 MNHNS and CDR2 SASEGT. With 3 bases removed from V and 7 bases from J, the gap between germline ends came to 9 bases.

This sequence joins TRBV5-4 and TRBJ1-6; D is undetermined. Germline CDR1 reads SGHNT; CDR2 reads YYREEE (reference sequence). Trimming removed 0 bases from V and 0 bases from J, with 10 bases in between. CDR3 size: 17 residues. The CDR3, as DNA: TGTGCCAGCAGCTTGGTTTATTCGAGCTCCTATAATTCACCCCTCCACTTT. Encoded protein: CASSLVYSSSYNSPLHF.

The CDR3 nucleotides are TGTGCCAGCAGCTCTCGGACTAGCTTGGTTGAAGAGACCCAGTACTTC. This gives the protein CASSSRTSLVEETQYF. The genes are TRBV5-4 and TRBJ2-5; 8 bases agree with TRBD2. From germline, CDR1 is SGHNT and CDR2 YYREEE (reference sequence). Trimming took 3 bases from V and 3 from J; bases not matched to a gene: 10. This CDR3 region has 16 residues.

CDR3 loop: CASSPRRAGRNQPQHF. The CDR3, as DNA: TGTGCCAGCAGCCCTAGGAGGGCGGGACGCAATCAGCCCCAGCATTTT. V and J are TRBV28 and TRBJ1-5; possibly TRBD1 for D (5 bases). V was pared by 6 bases and J by 2 bases, with 17 bases between. This CDR3 has 16 residues. The germline gives CDR1 MDHEN, CDR2 SYDVKM.

V and J are TRBV4-1 and TRBJ2-7; 11 nucleotides align to TRBD2. Germline V gene lookup returns CDR1 MGHRA and CDR2 YSYEKL. This CDR3 is 16 amino acids long. V was pared by 0 bases and J by 3 bases, with 4 bases of the junction left unmatched. CDR3 protein: CASSQDSLAGDYEQYF. CDR3 in DNA: TGCGCCAGCAGCCAAGATTCACTAGCGGGAGACTACGAGCAGTACTTC.

V usage is TRBV11-2 and J usage is TRBJ1-5, with 7 bases fitting TRBD1. The CDR3 consists of 17 residues. Losses at the gene ends were 1 base for V and 0 bases for J; bases not matched to a gene: 6. From germline, CDR1 is SGHAT and CDR2 FQNNGV. The CDR3 sequence is CASSLGQGEYSNQPQHF. CDR3 bases: TGTGCCAGCAGCTTAGGCCAGGGGGAATATAGCAATCAGCCCCAGCATTTT.

The chain links TRBV24-1 to TRBJ2-3, with D uncertain. Germline V gene lookup returns CDR1 KGHDR and CDR2 SFDVKD. The CDR3 length is 14 residues. Trimming removed 3 bases at V and 6 bases at J, with 12 bases between. The CDR3 loop reads CATSDKVAGDTQYF. The CDR3 DNA reads as TGTGCCACCAGTGATAAGGTAGCCGGCGATACGCAGTATTTT.

This sequence joins TRBV29-1 and TRBJ2-1; maybe TRBD1 (6 bases). The CDR3 consists of 12 residues. Deletions cut 7 bases from V and 4 bases from J, with 11 bases between. Germline-derived CDR1 and CDR2 are SQVTM and ANQGSEA. The CDR3 DNA follows: TGCAGCGCCCGGACAGTTTACAATGAGCAGTTCTTC. Translated, it gives CSARTVYNEQFF.

The rearrangement uses TRBV6-6 and TRBJ1-5, with a tentative D call TRBD1 (6 bases). The length of the CDR3 is 16 residues. Germline assignment: CDR1 MNHNY and CDR2 SVGAGI (reference sequence). V was trimmed by 7 bases and J by 3 bases, leaving 19 bases between them. In nucleotides, the CDR3 is TGTGCCAGCACCGGCCAAACAGGGATAGACAATCAGCCCCAGCATTTT. It codes for CASTGQTGIDNQPQHF.

The chain couples TRBV4-1 to TRBJ2-1, with TRBD1 matching over 8 bases. J lost 5 bases, V lost 3 bases, and 6 bases had no gene match. The germline V gene encodes CDR1 MGHRA and CDR2 YSYEKL. The CDR3 length is 15 residues. CDR3 region: CASSHAGQGNNEQFF. The CDR3 nucleotides read TGCGCCAGCAGCCACGCAGGACAGGGCAACAATGAGCAGTTCTTC.

This sequence joins TRBV11-2 and TRBJ2-1; TRBD2 agrees at 9 bases. Germline-derived CDR1 and CDR2 are SGHAT and FQNNGV. Losses at the gene ends were 5 bases for V and 5 bases for J; bases not matched to a gene: 13. The CDR3 has 17 amino acids. CDR3 in DNA: TGTGCCAGCAGCCCGGGGGGAGCGGGGGGCGCGAACAATGAGCAGTTCTTC. The encoded protein is CASSPGGAGGANNEQFF.

This clone showed up just once. The chain recombines TRBV27 with TRBJ1-1; no clear D. Germline V gene lookup returns CDR1 MNHEY and CDR2 SMNVEV (reference sequence). The V end was cut by 5 bases, the J end by 1 base, with 11 bases between. The CDR3 has 14 residues. CDR3 protein: CASSLTPGNTEAFF. The CDR3 coding sequence is TGTGCCAGCAGTCTGACTCCTGGGAACACTGAAGCTTTCTTT.

CDR3 region: CASSEGDRGNYGYTF. CDR3 DNA sequence: TGCGCCAGCAGTGAGGGGGACAGGGGTAACTATGGCTACACCTTC. V gene TRBV10-2 combines with J gene TRBJ1-2; 10 nucleotides line up with TRBD1. Germline V gives CDR1 WSHSY, CDR2 SAAADI. The CDR3 covers 15 residues. The ends lost 2 bases at V and 1 base at J; junction bases unmatched: 1.

The chain is built from TRBV14 and TRBJ2-1, with D perhaps TRBD1 (6 bases). Trimming pared 4 bases from V and 6 bases from J, leaving 10 bases between. The length of the CDR3 is 13 residues. Germline V CDR1 and CDR2: SGHDN, FVKESK. Written as DNA, the CDR3 is TGTGCCAGCAGCCGAAGCAGGGGCAATGAGCAGTTCTTC. Protein sequence: CASSRSRGNEQFF.

The J gene is TRBJ1-5, the V gene TRBV27; TRBD1 might be the D (6 bases). The germline CDR1 and CDR2 sequences are MNHEY and SMNVEV (reference sequence). V shed 5 bases and J shed 2 bases, with 13 bases lying between them. There are 15 residues in the CDR3. CDR3 coding DNA: TGTGCCAGCAGTCTACGACAGGAGGGCAATCAGCCCCAGCATTTT. Protein product: CASSLRQEGNQPQHF.

The chain has TRBV25-1 and TRBJ2-2; D is unclear. The CDR3 extends over 14 amino acids. V was clipped by 7 bases and J by 1 base, with 10 bases between them. Germline values: CDR1 MGHDK, CDR2 SYGVNS. CDR3 DNA sequence: TGTGCCAGCACCCTTAGCTGGAACACCGGGGAGCTGTTTTTT. Its protein is CASTLSWNTGELFF.

This chain uses TRBV6-5 with TRBJ1-1, with TRBD1 matching 10 bases. V lost 4 bases, J lost 11 bases, and 10 bases stayed unmatched. This CDR3 spans 14 amino acids. CDR1 is MNHEY, CDR2 SVGAGI, per germline. CDR3 DNA sequence: TGTGCCAGCAGTTCCGGGACAGGGGATGATGGTGCTTTCTTT. This encodes CASSSGTGDDGAFF.

The chain uses TRBV6-5 and TRBJ2-1, with a weak D call TRBD1 (6 bases). V was cut by 10 bases and J by 7 bases, with 20 bases left in between. The CDR3 consists of 14 residues. Germline V CDR1 and CDR2: MNHEY, SVGAGI. The CDR3 region has the DNA TGTGCCACGCAGGGGCTGGTAGATGGGAATGAGCAGTTCTTC. This encodes CATQGLVDGNEQFF.

J is TRBJ2-4 and V is TRBV19; D perhaps matches TRBD2 (5 bases). This CDR3 spans 14 amino acids. V was pared by 7 bases and J by 1 base, with 11 bases between. CDR1 and CDR2 (germline): LNHDA, SQIVND (reference sequence). The CDR3 sequence is CASTQRGAKNIQYF. The CDR3 DNA is TGTGCCAGTACCCAACGCGGGGCCAAAAACATTCAGTACTTC.

The sample holds many counts of this clone. The chain is built from TRBV11-2 and TRBJ2-3; D not certain. The CDR3 is made up of 14 amino acids. From germline, CDR1 is SGHAT and CDR2 FQNNGV. Between the trimmed V and J ends, which lost 5 bases and 1 base, there was a span of 10 bases. The CDR3 DNA sequence: TGTGCCAGCAGCCTTCTACGTCGCACAGATACGCAGTATTTT. It yields the protein CASSLLRRTDTQYF.

The chain joins TRBV5-6 to TRBJ1-1; perhaps TRBD1 as D (5 bases). The CDR3 is made up of 16 amino acids. Trimming removed 0 bases from V and 4 bases from J, with 16 bases in between. Germline assignment: CDR1 SGHDT and CDR2 YYEEEE. CDR3 nucleotides: TGTGCCAGCAGCTTGGGTTCCCTGGGGGGTGGCACTGAAGCTTTCTTT. This gives the protein CASSLGSLGGGTEAFF.

The CDR3 loop is CAWSQETQYF. DNA of the CDR3: TGTGCCTGGAGTCAGGAGACCCAGTACTTC. The chain carries TRBV30 and TRBJ2-5; no clear D gene. Trimming removed 2 bases from V and 5 bases from J, with 3 bases in between. Germline V lookup: CDR1 GTSNPN, CDR2 SVGIG (reference sequence). The length of the CDR3 is 10 residues.

This clone appeared a single time. The chain joins TRBV3-1 (or the pseudogene TRBV3-2) to TRBJ2-1; 8 bases agree with TRBD1. The CDR3 is 15 amino acids. CDR1 LGHDT and CDR2 YNNKEL come from the germline V gene (reference sequence). The V gene end was trimmed by 4 bases and the J gene end by 6 bases; junction bases not matched to a gene: 8. CDR3 DNA sequence: TGTGCCAGCAGCCTACCGGGACAGGCCCTCAATGAGCAGTTCTTC. Amino acid sequence: CASSLPGQALNEQFF.